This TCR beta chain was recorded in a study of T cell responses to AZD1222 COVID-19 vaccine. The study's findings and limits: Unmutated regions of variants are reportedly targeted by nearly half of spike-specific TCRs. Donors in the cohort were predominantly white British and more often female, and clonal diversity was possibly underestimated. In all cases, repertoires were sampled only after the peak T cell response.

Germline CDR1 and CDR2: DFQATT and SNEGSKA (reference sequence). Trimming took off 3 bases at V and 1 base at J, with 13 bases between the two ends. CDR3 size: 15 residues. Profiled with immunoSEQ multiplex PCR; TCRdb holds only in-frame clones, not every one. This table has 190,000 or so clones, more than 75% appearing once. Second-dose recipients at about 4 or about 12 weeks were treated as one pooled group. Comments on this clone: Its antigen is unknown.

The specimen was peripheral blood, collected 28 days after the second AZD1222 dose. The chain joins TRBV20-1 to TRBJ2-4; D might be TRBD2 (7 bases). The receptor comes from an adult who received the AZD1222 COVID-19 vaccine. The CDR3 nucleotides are TGCAGTGCTAGTGGGGGGGCTGGGGCCAAAAACATTCAGTACTTC. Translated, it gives CSASGGAGAKNIQYF.